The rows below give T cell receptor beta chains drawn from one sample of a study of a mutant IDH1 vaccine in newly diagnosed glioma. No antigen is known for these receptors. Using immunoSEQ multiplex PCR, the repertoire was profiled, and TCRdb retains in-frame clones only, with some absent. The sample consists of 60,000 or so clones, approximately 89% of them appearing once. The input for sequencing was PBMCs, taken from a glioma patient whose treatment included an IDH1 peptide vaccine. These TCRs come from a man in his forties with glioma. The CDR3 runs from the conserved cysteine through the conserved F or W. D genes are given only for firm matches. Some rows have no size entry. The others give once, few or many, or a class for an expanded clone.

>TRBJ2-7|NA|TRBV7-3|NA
CASSLNPGSYEQYF
TGTGCCAGCAGCTTAAATCCGGGATCCTACGAGCAGTACTTC
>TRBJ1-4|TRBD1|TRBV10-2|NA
CASSESAGRGTVNEKLFF
TGCGCCAGCAGTGAGTCCGCCGGCCGTGGGACAGTCAATGAAAAACTGTTTTTT
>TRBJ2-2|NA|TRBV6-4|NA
CASSPGADYVGELFF
TGTGCCAGCAGCCCAGGGGCAGACTATGTCGGGGAGCTGTTTTTT
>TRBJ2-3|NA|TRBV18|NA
CASSPGGTDTQYF
TGTGCCAGCTCACCAGGAGGCACAGATACGCAGTATTTT
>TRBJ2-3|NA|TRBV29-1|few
CSVEDVLAATDTQYF
TGCAGCGTTGAAGATGTGTTAGCGGCCACAGATACGCAGTATTTT
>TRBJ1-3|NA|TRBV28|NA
CASRTLGQSGNTIYF
TGTGCCAGCAGAACACTTGGACAGAGTGGAAACACCATATATTTT
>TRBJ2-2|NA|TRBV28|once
CASSAPRTHGELFF
TGTGCCAGCAGTGCCCCGAGGACTCACGGGGAGCTGTTTTTT
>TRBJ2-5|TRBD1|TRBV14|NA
CASSQDGRRGHRETQYF
TGTGCCAGCAGCCAAGATGGGCGCAGGGGGCACCGGGAGACCCAGTACTTC
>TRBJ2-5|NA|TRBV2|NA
CASSNTGFAETQYF
TGTGCCAGCAGTAATACAGGGTTTGCAGAGACCCAGTACTTC
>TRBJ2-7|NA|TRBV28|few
CASSLIPPEQYF
TGTGCCAGCAGTTTAATCCCCCCCGAGCAGTACTTC
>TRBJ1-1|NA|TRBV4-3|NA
CASSQVGVMNTEAFF
TGCGCCAGCAGCCAAGTCGGGGTCATGAACACTGAAGCTTTCTTT
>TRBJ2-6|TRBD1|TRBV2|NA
CASSTRTGGVSGANVLTF
TGTGCCAGCAGTACTCGGACAGGGGGCGTCAGTGGGGCCAACGTCCTGACTTTC
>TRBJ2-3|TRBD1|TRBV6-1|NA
CASSVSVDRGLGDTQYF
TGTGCCAGCAGTGTCAGTGTTGACAGGGGGCTTGGGGATACGCAGTATTTT
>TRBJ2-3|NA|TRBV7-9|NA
CASSLGQSTDTQYF
TGTGCCAGCAGCCTCGGACAAAGCACAGATACGCAGTATTTT
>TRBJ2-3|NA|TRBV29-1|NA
CSVEDGGATDTQYF
TGCAGCGTTGAAGACGGAGGGGCCACAGATACGCAGTATTTT
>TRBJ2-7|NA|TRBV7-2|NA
CASSSALSSEQYF
TGTGCCAGCAGCTCCGCCTTAAGCTCCGAGCAGTACTTC
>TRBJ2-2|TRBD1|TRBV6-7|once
CASTTQGQGAHRGAVF
TGTGCCAGCACCACCCAAGGGCAGGGGGCCCATCGGGGAGCTGTTTTT
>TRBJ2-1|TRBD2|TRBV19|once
CATHGTSGSYNEQFF
TGTGCCACCCACGGGACTAGCGGATCCTACAATGAGCAGTTCTTC
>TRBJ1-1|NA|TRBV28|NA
CASSPTVNTEAFF
TGTGCCAGCAGCCCGACAGTGAACACTGAAGCTTTCTTT
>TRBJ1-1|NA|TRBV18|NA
CASSPQGDTEAFF
TGTGCCAGCTCACCACAGGGGGACACTGAAGCTTTCTTT
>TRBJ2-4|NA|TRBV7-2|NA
CASSLEGNIQYF
TGTGCCAGCAGCCTAGAGGGAAACATTCAGTACTTC
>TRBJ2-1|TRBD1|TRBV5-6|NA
CASSFRDRHRGRFYNEQFF
TGTGCCAGCAGCTTCCGGGACAGGCATAGGGGGCGATTTTACAATGAGCAGTTCTTC
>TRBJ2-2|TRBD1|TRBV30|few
CAWSVIRGRGTGELFF
TGTGCCTGGAGTGTAATCAGGGGGCGAGGCACCGGGGAGCTGTTTTTT
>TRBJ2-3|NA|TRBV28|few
CASSLVTPGGTDTQYF
TGTGCCAGCAGTTTGGTGACGCCAGGAGGGACAGATACGCAGTATTTT
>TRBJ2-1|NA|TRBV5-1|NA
CASSSLEGGYNEQFF
TGCGCCAGCAGCTCCCTGGAGGGGGGCTACAATGAGCAGTTCTTC
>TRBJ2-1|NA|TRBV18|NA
CASSPPTRLSYNEQFF
TGTGCCAGCTCACCACCGACTCGGCTTTCCTACAATGAGCAGTTCTTC
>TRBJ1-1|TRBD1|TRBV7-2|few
CASSLDRGRTEAFF
TGTGCCAGCAGCTTAGACAGGGGACGGACTGAAGCTTTCTTT
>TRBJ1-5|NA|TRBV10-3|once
CAISEFAGYLSNQPQHF
TGTGCCATCAGTGAATTCGCAGGCTACCTTAGCAATCAGCCCCAGCATTTT
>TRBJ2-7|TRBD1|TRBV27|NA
CASSFDRGGNEQYF
TGTGCCAGCAGTTTCGACAGGGGAGGTAACGAGCAGTACTTC
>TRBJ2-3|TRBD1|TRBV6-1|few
CASSASGTGRRDTQYF
TGTGCCAGCAGTGCCTCCGGGACAGGGCGGAGAGATACGCAGTATTTT
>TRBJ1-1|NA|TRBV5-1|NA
CASSSVDSGAFF
TGCGCCAGCAGCTCGGTGGACAGCGGAGCTTTCTTT
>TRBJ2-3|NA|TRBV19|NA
CASSLASGIGSTDTQYF
TGTGCCAGTAGTCTCGCCTCAGGGATTGGAAGCACAGATACGCAGTATTTT
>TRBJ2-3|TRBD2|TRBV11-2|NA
CASSSRGGWNTDTQYF
TGTGCCAGCAGCTCTCGGGGGGGCTGGAATACAGATACGCAGTATTTT
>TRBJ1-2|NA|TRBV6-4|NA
CASSDSEGGRSGYTF
TGTGCCAGCAGTGACTCGGAGGGAGGGAGGAGTGGCTACACCTTC
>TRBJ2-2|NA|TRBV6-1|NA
CASSVTGATGELFF
TGTGCCAGCAGTGTCACGGGAGCCACCGGGGAGCTGTTTTTT
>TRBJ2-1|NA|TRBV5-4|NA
CASSLVVQGNEQFF
TGTGCCAGCAGCTTGGTTGTCCAGGGGAATGAGCAGTTCTTC
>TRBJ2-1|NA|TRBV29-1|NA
CSSLGGNEQFF
TGCAGCTCCCTGGGGGGCAATGAGCAGTTCTTC
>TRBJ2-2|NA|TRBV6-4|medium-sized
CASSETNTGELFF
TGTGCCAGCAGTGAGACAAACACCGGGGAGCTGTTTTTT
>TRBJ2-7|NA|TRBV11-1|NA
CASSLATGREQYF
TGTGCCAGCAGCCTAGCGACAGGGCGGGAGCAGTACTTC
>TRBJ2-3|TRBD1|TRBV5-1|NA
CASSLQGVGTDTQYF
TGCGCCAGCAGCTTGCAGGGGGTGGGCACAGATACGCAGTATTTT
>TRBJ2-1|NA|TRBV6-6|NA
CASRSGANEQFF
TGTGCCAGCAGGTCCGGGGCCAATGAGCAGTTCTTC
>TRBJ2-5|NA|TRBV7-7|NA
CASSSRTRQETQYF
TGTGCCAGCAGCTCGCGGACGAGACAAGAGACCCAGTACTTC
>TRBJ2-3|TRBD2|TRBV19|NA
CASSRAGGPTDTQYF
TGTGCCAGTAGTAGAGCGGGAGGGCCTACAGATACGCAGTATTTT
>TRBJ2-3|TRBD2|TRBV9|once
CASSPGRDSLYF
TGTGCCAGCAGCCCTGGGAGGGACTCTCTGTATTTT